The sample holds one count of the clone carrying this T cell receptor beta chain. Its target is unknown. The data were obtained in a study of T cell responses to AZD1222 COVID-19 vaccine. This table comes from immunoSEQ multiplex PCR, and its TCRdb copy is limited to in-frame clones, with some not included. Of under 200,000 clones detected, 90% to 95% appear once; the ten largest clones hold 4.4%. Germline V gene data show CDR1 as LGHNA and CDR2 as YNFKEQ. The trim removed 4 bases at V and 5 bases at J, leaving 7 bases unmatched. CDR3 length equals 15 residues. Study results and limitations: Only after the peak T cell response were repertoires sampled.

Sequenced material: peripheral blood, taken on day 0 of MenACWY control vaccination. The source of this sequence is an adult in good health. The chain uses TRBV4-2 and TRBJ2-2; 7 bases fit TRBD1. The CDR3 DNA follows: TGTGCCAGCAGCCGCGACAGGGTGGTAACCGGGGAGCTGTTTTTT. Protein sequence: CASSRDRVVTGELFF.